This T cell receptor beta chain is from a study of shared clonotypes between healthy human individuals. Study-level points and caveats: Few donors restricted represented genetic and exposure-history diversity.

With respect to this clone: The antigen is not known.

Every subset's genomic DNA went evenly onto several immunoSEQ plates. The data were produced by immunoSEQ multiplex PCR, yet TCRdb's version contains in-frame clones alone and is incomplete. The sample includes 300,000 to 400,000 clones, approximately 74% of them seen just once. The CDR3 totals 15 residues. Between the trimmed V and J ends, which lost 2 bases and 10 bases, there was a span of 18 bases. From germline, CDR1 is MNHEY and CDR2 SMNVEV (reference sequence). The sample consisted of memory CD4+ T cells sorted from blood. Subset indicated: CD45RA-negative fraction. The source is a man between 25 and 39 years old in good health. J is TRBJ2-1 and V is TRBV27; D not resolved. CDR3 sequence reads: CASSLLGLVGGEQFF. As DNA, the CDR3 is TGTGCCAGCAGTTTACTCGGGCTAGTCGGTGGGGAGCAGTTCTTC.